The clone carrying this T cell receptor beta chain has a single count. Its specificity is not known. The sample is drawn from a study of a mutant IDH1 vaccine in newly diagnosed glioma. Study in general: Vaccination followed radiotherapy alone by 4-6 weeks, or accompanied temozolomide cycles. Previous care, which was radiotherapy, temozolomide, or both, most often involved both. Treated patients were around 60% male, approximately 40% female, mean age 40.4 years. General study results and limits: Pseudoprogression appeared unlinked to shifts in leading peripheral T cell clonotypes.

Time point in this sample: week 47, end of study. The investigators gave 300 ug of mutant IDH1 20-mer peptide in each vaccine dose, together with topical imiquimod. V was clipped by 0 bases and J by 4 bases, with 7 bases between them. Looked up from germline, CDR1 is ENHRY and CDR2 is SYGVKD. This CDR3 region has 13 residues. The method was immunoSEQ multiplex PCR; TCRdb's version includes in-frame clones alone and lacks a portion of them. The sample has about 35,000 clones, about 83% seen once. The material sequenced was PBMCs, taken from a glioma patient whose treatment included an IDH1 peptide vaccine. The sequence was collected from a woman in her twenties or thirties with glioma. The V gene is TRBV10-3, the J gene TRBJ2-7; D ambiguous. This CDR3 reads CAISESIFYEQYF. For the CDR3, the DNA is TGTGCCATCAGTGAGTCGATCTTTTACGAGCAGTACTTC.